This is a list of T cell receptor beta chains from one sample in a study of CD8 T cells in Susac syndrome. TCRdb redid the calling of the immunoSEQ multiplex PCR reads with MiXCR, one entry per CDR3 protein. This sample has 300,000 or so distinct CDR3 sequences, with about 91% found just once. Sequenced: CD4+ T cells from PBMCs. The receptor source for this set is a human donor with multiple sclerosis. The CDR3 runs from the conserved cysteine through the conserved F or W. A D gene is named only where the DNA matches it firmly. A clone size is listed for some rows: how often the clone was seen (once, few, many), or a class if it is expanded.

d_call	j_call	v_call	clone_size	cdr3_nt	cdr3_aa
NA	TRBJ1-5	TRBV7-9	NA	TGTGCCAGCAGCCCCGAACCCTCCTTGGACATTAATCAGCCCCAGCATTTT	CASSPEPSLDINQPQHF
NA	TRBJ1-4	TRBV5-5	NA	TGTGCCAGCAGCGGAAGAACTAATGAAAAACTGTTTTTT	CASSGRTNEKLFF
TRBD1	TRBJ1-1	TRBV20-1	NA	TGCAGTGCTAGCCGGGGACAGGGATTCGGTGAAGCTTTCTTT	CSASRGQGFGEAFF
TRBD1	TRBJ2-7	TRBV6-2/TRBV6-3	NA	TGTGCCAGCAGGGGACCGGGACAGGGATTCAACGAGCAGTACTTC	CASRGPGQGFNEQYF
NA	TRBJ2-7	TRBV5-1	NA	TGCGCCAGCAGCTTGGTCCCCGGGACCGAGCAGTACTTC	CASSLVPGTEQYF
NA	TRBJ2-1	TRBV20-1	NA	TGCAGTGCTTGGAGGGCGGACGAGGGGAGGCAGTTCTTC	CSAWRADEGRQFF
NA	TRBJ2-5	TRBV6-2/TRBV6-3	NA	TGTGCCAGCAGTTACTCGAGTCCCCAAGAGACCCAGTACTTC	CASSYSSPQETQYF
NA	TRBJ1-1	TRBV12-3/TRBV12-4	NA	TGTGCCAGCAGTTTAGTCGCCTGGAACACTGAAGCTTTCTTT	CASSLVAWNTEAFF
TRBD1	TRBJ2-3	TRBV20-1	NA	TGCAGTGCAGATGGGGGACAGGTCGGGACAGATACGCAGTATTTT	CSADGGQVGTDTQYF
TRBD1	TRBJ2-4	TRBV3-1	NA	TGTGCCAGCAGCCAGTATGGACAGGGAGGAAGCATTCAGTACTTC	CASSQYGQGGSIQYF
NA	TRBJ2-3	TRBV29-1	NA	TGCAGCGGGGCTGGGGCAACTAGCACAGATACGCAGTATTTT	CSGAGATSTDTQYF
NA	TRBJ2-1	TRBV5-1	once	TGCGCCAGCAGCTTGGCGGGAGTGGCGGGAAATGAGCAGTTCTTC	CASSLAGVAGNEQFF
NA	TRBJ2-6	TRBV12-3/TRBV12-4	NA	TGTGCCAGCAAGCGAGGGCCCGAAGCCAACGTCCTGACTTTC	CASKRGPEANVLTF
NA	TRBJ1-1	TRBV6-2/TRBV6-3	NA	TGTGCCACCATCAGAGGACCTGAAGCTTTCTTT	CATIRGPEAFF
NA	TRBJ1-2	TRBV11-1	NA	TGTGCCAGTTCCAGCTTGGACTATGGCTACACCTTC	CASSSLDYGYTF
NA	TRBJ2-5	TRBV11-1	NA	TGTGCCAGCAGCTTGGGGGTTTTCCAAGAGACCCAGTACTTC	CASSLGVFQETQYF
TRBD1	TRBJ1-2	TRBV7-9	NA	TGTGCCAGCAGCTTAGTTGGGACAGACTCCTATGGCTACACCTTC	CASSLVGTDSYGYTF
TRBD2	TRBJ2-2	TRBV7-3	NA	TGTGCCAGCAGCTTGAGAAGGACTAGCGGGAATCTCGGGGAGCTGTTTTTT	CASSLRRTSGNLGELFF
NA	TRBJ1-1	TRBV7-2	NA	TGTGCCAGCAGCTTAGCGCGAGGGTCTCACGCTTTCTTT	CASSLARGSHAFF
NA	TRBJ1-2	TRBV3-1	NA	TGTGCCAGCAGCCAAGGTCTAGGTAACTATGGCTACACCTTC	CASSQGLGNYGYTF
TRBD1	TRBJ2-1	TRBV4-2	NA	TGTGCCAGCAGCCAAATGGGACAGGGATCCTACAATGAGCAGTTCTTC	CASSQMGQGSYNEQFF
NA	TRBJ2-5	TRBV7-9	NA	TGTGCCAGCAGCTCGGGGGGCACGGAGACCCAGTACTTC	CASSSGGTETQYF
TRBD2	TRBJ2-1	TRBV2	NA	TGTGCCAGCAATAGCGGGGGGGCAAATGAGCAGTTCTTC	CASNSGGANEQFF
NA	TRBJ1-3	TRBV12-3/TRBV12-4	NA	TGTGCCAGCAGTGCGACGGTCCGGAACACCATATATTTT	CASSATVRNTIYF
NA	TRBJ1-1	TRBV3-1	NA	TGTGCCAGCAGCCCTTACCAGGGTTCAGGCACTGAAGCTTTCTTT	CASSPYQGSGTEAFF
TRBD2	TRBJ2-5	TRBV30	NA	TGTGCCTGGAGGGGGCGGGGGGCGGAGTATAAAGAGACCCAGTACTTC	CAWRGRGAEYKETQYF
NA	TRBJ1-2	TRBV2	NA	TGTGCCAGCAAGGGGAGGACAGCTAACTATGGCTACACCTTC	CASKGRTANYGYTF
NA	TRBJ2-7	TRBV27	NA	TGTGCCAGCAAACCGGACGTATTGTTCTACGAGCAGTACTTC	CASKPDVLFYEQYF
NA	TRBJ2-7	TRBV7-8	NA	TGTGCCAGCAGCTTAGCGCCCCCGGGACCCGGGGAAAACTACGAGCAGTACTTC	CASSLAPPGPGENYEQYF
NA	TRBJ1-2	TRBV11-3	NA	TGTGCCAGCAGCTTACAGTCCGCTAACTATGGCTACACCTTC	CASSLQSANYGYTF
TRBD1	TRBJ1-2	TRBV7-2	NA	TGTGCCAGCAGCAAGGACAGGGGGCAGGATGGCTACACCTTC	CASSKDRGQDGYTF
NA	TRBJ1-1	TRBV10-3	NA	TGTGCCATCAGTGACAGGGCCGAAGCTTTCTTT	CAISDRAEAFF
TRBD2	TRBJ2-7	TRBV5-1	NA	TGCGCCAGCAGCTTTGGACTAGCGGGAGACTTGGGTAGGAACTACGAGCAGTACTTC	CASSFGLAGDLGRNYEQYF
TRBD2	TRBJ2-3	TRBV7-2	NA	TGTGCCAGCAGCCTCCCGACTAGCGGCACAGATACGCAGTATTTT	CASSLPTSGTDTQYF
NA	TRBJ2-7	TRBV19	NA	TGTGCCAGTAGTCCCAGGGGGGACTCCTACGAGCAGTACTTC	CASSPRGDSYEQYF
NA	TRBJ2-5	TRBV12-3/TRBV12-4	NA	TGTGCCAGCAGTATAGGGGGAAGCGAGACCCAGTACTTC	CASSIGGSETQYF
NA	TRBJ1-1	TRBV7-2	NA	TGTGCCAGCAGCTTAAGGGGTGGGATGAACACTGAAGCTTTCTTT	CASSLRGGMNTEAFF
TRBD2	TRBJ2-7	TRBV5-4	NA	TGTGCCAGCAGCCCCCGGGGGGAACCTACCTACGAGCAGTACTTC	CASSPRGEPTYEQYF
NA	TRBJ1-1	TRBV15	once	TGTGCCACCAGCAGAGTAGTCGGGACAAGTTTCCGAAACACTGAAGCTTTCTTT	CATSRVVGTSFRNTEAFF
NA	TRBJ1-5	TRBV15	NA	TGTGCCACCGGCAGAGATAAAATAAATCAGCCCCAGCATTTT	CATGRDKINQPQHF
NA	TRBJ2-2	TRBV19	NA	TGTGCCAGTAGTGCCCACGGTGGGGGGAAACATTCTTCGAACACCGGGGAGCTGTTTTTT	CASSAHGGGKHSSNTGELFF
NA	TRBJ2-2	TRBV4-1	NA	TGCGCCAGCAGCCAAGATCGGACGCTAGCGGACAGAACCGGGGAGCTGTTTTTT	CASSQDRTLADRTGELFF
NA	TRBJ2-3	TRBV5-1	NA	TGCGCCAGCAGCTTGGAACTAGTTGGCACAGATACGCAGTATTTT	CASSLELVGTDTQYF
NA	TRBJ1-1	TRBV7-9	NA	TGTGCCAGCAGCTCTATCTCTTGGGGTGAAGCTTTCTTT	CASSSISWGEAFF
NA	TRBJ1-1	TRBV12-3/TRBV12-4	NA	TGTGCCAGCGGACTGGTGCGGGACACTGAAGCTTTCTTT	CASGLVRDTEAFF
NA	TRBJ1-4	TRBV20-1	NA	TGCAGTGCTTTCAGGGGAGGGTCGTCTAATGAAAAACTGTTTTTT	CSAFRGGSSNEKLFF
NA	TRBJ2-5	TRBV7-2	NA	TGTGCCAGCAGCCTTGAACCGGGGTTCCCAGAGACCCAGTACTTC	CASSLEPGFPETQYF
NA	TRBJ2-7	TRBV7-2	NA	TGTGCCAGCAGCTCCACCCACTGGCCGGTAGGGGTATACGAGCAGTACTTC	CASSSTHWPVGVYEQYF
NA	TRBJ1-5	TRBV6-2/TRBV6-3	NA	TGTGCCAGCAGCCAACAGGGCGCCGGGAAGCCCCAGCATTTT	CASSQQGAGKPQHF
NA	TRBJ1-2	TRBV30	NA	TGTGCCTGGACCTCAGGGTTTATTGGCTACACCTTC	CAWTSGFIGYTF